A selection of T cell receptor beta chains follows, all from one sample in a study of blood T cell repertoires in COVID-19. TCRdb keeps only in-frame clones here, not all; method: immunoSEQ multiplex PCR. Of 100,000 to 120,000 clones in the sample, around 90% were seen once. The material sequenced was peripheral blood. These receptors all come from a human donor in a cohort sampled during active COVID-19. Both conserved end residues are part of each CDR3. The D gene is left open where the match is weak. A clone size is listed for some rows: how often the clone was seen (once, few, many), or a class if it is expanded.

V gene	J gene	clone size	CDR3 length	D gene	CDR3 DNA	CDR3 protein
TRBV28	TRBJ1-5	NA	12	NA	TGTGCCAGCAGTTTATCGTATCAGCCCCAGCATTTT	CASSLSYQPQHF
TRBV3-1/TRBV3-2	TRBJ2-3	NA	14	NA	TGTGCCAGCAGCCAAAGAGTTTTCGCAGATACGCAGTATTTT	CASSQRVFADTQYF
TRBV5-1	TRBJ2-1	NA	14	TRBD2	TGCGCCAGCAGCACCGGAGGGGAGGGTAATGAGCAGTTCTTC	CASSTGGEGNEQFF
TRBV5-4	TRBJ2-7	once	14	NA	TGTGCCAGCAGCCCCCCAGGGGAAACCTACGAGCAGTACTTC	CASSPPGETYEQYF
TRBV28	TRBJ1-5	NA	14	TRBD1	TGTGCCAGCAGCAGGACAGGGGGAGGGCAGCCCCAGCATTTT	CASSRTGGGQPQHF
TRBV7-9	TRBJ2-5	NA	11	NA	TGTGCCAGCAGCTTAGGGCAGGGGCAGTACTTC	CASSLGQGQYF
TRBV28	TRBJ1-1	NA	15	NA	TGTGCCAGCAGTTTATCGGCAGCGGGGAACACTGAAGCTTTCTTT	CASSLSAAGNTEAFF
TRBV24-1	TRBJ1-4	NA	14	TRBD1	TGTGCCACCAGCAACAGGGGACCTAATGAAAAACTGTTTTTT	CATSNRGPNEKLFF
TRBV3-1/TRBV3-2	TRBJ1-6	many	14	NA	TGTGCCAGCAGCCGGGGGGCCTATAATTCACCCCTCCACTTT	CASSRGAYNSPLHF
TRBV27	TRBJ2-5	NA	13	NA	TGTGCCAGCCAGACAAACAGCCAAGAGACCCAGTACTTC	CASQTNSQETQYF
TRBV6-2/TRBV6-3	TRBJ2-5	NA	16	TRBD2	TGTGCCAGCAGTCAGGGACTAGCGGGAGCAAAAGAGACCCAGTACTTC	CASSQGLAGAKETQYF
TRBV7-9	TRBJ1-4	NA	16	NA	TGTGCCAGCAGCTTACAGGGCGGTCGGGACTCACTAAAACTGTTTTTT	CASSLQGGRDSLKLFF
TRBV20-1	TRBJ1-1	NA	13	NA	TGCAGTGCTAGTTCCATCAGGGGATTAGAAGCTTTCTTT	CSASSIRGLEAFF
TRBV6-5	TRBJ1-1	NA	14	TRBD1	TGTGCCAGCAGTTACGGGAGAGGGACAGGGAAAGCTTTCTTT	CASSYGRGTGKAFF
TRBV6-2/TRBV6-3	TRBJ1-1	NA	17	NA	TGTGCCAGCAGCCTACCTTTAACTGAGACTCGTAACACTGAAGCTTTCTTT	CASSLPLTETRNTEAFF
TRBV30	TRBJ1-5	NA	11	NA	TGTGCCTGGGGCATTGATCAGCCCCAGCATTTT	CAWGIDQPQHF
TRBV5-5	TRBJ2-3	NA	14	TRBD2	TGTGCCAGCAGAGAGGGACTATTCACAGATACGCAGTATTTT	CASREGLFTDTQYF
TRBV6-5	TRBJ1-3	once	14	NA	TGTGCCAGCCTGGGGGGGTTTGGTGGAAACACCATATATTTT	CASLGGFGGNTIYF
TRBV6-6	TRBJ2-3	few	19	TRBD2	TGTGCCAGCAGCTCGTCCTACCACGGCCGGACTAGCGGGAGAGATACGCAGTATTTT	CASSSSYHGRTSGRDTQYF
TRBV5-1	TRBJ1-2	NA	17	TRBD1	TGCGCCAGCAGCTTGGCCCCCCCACAGGGGCCTCTCTATGGCTACACCTTC	CASSLAPPQGPLYGYTF
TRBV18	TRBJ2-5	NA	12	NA	TGTGCCAGCTCCTTTGAGCAAGAGACCCAGTACTTC	CASSFEQETQYF
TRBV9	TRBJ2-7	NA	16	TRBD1	TGTGCCAGCAGCCCACGTCCCGGGACAGTGTCCTACGAGCAGTACTTC	CASSPRPGTVSYEQYF
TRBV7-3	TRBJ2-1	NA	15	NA	TGTGCCAGCAGCTTAATTCCTAGCTCCTACAATGAGCAGTTCTTC	CASSLIPSSYNEQFF
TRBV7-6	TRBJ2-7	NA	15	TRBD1	TGTGCCAGCAGCTTAGCCGGGACAGGACTATACGAGCAGTACTTC	CASSLAGTGLYEQYF
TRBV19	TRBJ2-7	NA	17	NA	TGTGCCAGTAGTATCTCTGGGCTAAGGGGGAGTGGCGACGAGCAGTACTTC	CASSISGLRGSGDEQYF
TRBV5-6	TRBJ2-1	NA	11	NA	TGTGCCAGCAGCGTGCGACAGGAGCAGTTCTTC	CASSVRQEQFF
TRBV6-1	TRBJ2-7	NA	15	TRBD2	TGTGCCAGCAGTGAAGTGGGGACTAGTCTCTACGAGCAGTACTTC	CASSEVGTSLYEQYF